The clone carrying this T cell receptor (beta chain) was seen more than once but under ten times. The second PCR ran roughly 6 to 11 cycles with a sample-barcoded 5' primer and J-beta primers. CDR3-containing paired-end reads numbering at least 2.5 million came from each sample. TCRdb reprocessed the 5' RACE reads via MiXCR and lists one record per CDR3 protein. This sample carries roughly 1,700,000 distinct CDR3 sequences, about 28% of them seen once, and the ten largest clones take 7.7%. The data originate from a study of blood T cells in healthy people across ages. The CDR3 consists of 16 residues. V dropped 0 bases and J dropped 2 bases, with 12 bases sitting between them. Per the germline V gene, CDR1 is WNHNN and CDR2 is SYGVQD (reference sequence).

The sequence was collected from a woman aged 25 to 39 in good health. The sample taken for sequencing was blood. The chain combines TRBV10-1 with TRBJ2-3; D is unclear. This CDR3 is CASSESGAENTDTQYF. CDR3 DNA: TGCGCCAGCAGTGAGTCCGGCGCGGAGAACACAGATACGCAGTATTTT.